This T cell receptor (beta chain) was recorded in a study of blood T cells in healthy people across ages. This CDR3 spans 17 amino acids. Germline-derived CDR1 and CDR2 are MRHNA and SNTAGT. V gave up 6 bases and J gave up 0 bases, with 15 bases separating them. The use of a sample-barcoded 5' primer and a J-beta primer mix characterized a second PCR of about 7 to 12 cycles. In TCRdb, the 5' RACE reads were re-called with MiXCR into one record per CDR3 protein. Of fewer than 700,000 distinct CDR3 sequences listed, roughly 48% are singletons. A remark on this clonotype: Antigen: not known.

Study-level findings and limits: Long-lived and aged donors differed, with more naive CD4+ cells and higher diversity in the long-lived.

The sequence came from a man older than 75 in good health. V is TRBV6-4 and J is TRBJ2-6, with unresolved D. The specimen sequenced was blood. The CDR3 bases are TGTGCCAGCAGCCCCAGTTCAGTGATCTCTGGGGCCAACGTCCTGACTTTC. Encoded protein: CASSPSSVISGANVLTF.